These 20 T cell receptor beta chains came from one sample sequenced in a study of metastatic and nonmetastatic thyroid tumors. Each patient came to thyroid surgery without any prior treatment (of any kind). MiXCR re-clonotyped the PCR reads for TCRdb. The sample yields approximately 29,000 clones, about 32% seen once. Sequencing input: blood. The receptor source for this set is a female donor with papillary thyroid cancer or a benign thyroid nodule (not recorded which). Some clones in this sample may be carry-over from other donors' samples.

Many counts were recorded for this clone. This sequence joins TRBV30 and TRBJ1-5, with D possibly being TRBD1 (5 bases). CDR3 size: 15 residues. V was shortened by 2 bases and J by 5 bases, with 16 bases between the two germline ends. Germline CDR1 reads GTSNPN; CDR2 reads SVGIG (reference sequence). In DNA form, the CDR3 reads TGTGCCTGGAGTCCATTCGGGACGCATGATCAGCCCCAGCATTTT. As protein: CAWSPFGTHDQPQHF. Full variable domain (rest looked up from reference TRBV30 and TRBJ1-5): SQTIHQWPATLVQPVGSPLSLECTVEGTSNPNLYWYRQAAGRGLQLLFYSVGIGQISSEVPQNLSASRPQDRQFILSSKKLLLSDSGFYLCAWSPFGTHDQPQHFGDGTRLSIL.

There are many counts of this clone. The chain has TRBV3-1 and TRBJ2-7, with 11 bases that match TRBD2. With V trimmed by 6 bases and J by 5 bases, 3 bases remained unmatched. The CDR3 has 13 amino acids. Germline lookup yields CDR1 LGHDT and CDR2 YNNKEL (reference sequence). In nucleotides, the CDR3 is TGTGCCAGCAGGACTAGCGGGGTCCACGAGCAGTACTTC. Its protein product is CASRTSGVHEQYF.

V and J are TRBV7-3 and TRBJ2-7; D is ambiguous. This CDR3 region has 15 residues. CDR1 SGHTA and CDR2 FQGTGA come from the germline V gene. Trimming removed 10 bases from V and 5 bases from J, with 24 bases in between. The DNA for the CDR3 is TGTGCCACCAACCTTCGCGGTAGAAAGGAAGACGAGCAGTACTTC. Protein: CATNLRGRKEDEQYF.

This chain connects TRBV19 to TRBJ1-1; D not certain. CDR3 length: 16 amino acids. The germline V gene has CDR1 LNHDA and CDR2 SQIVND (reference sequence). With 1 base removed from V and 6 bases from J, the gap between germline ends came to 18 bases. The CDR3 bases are TGTGCCAGTAGTATAGGATTTCGTGCGAGGACCGCTGAAGCTTTCTTT. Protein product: CASSIGFRARTAEAFF. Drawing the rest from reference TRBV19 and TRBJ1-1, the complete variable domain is DGGITQSPKYLFRKEGQNVTLSCEQNLNHDAMYWYRQDPGQGLRLIYYSQIVNDFQKGDIAEGYSVSREKKESFPLTVTSAQKNPTAFYLCASSIGFRARTAEAFFGQGTRLTVV.

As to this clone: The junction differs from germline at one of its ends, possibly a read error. CDR3 coding DNA: TGTGCCAGCAGTATATTCCGTGTGACACCTCAACTCACACATACGCAGTATTTT. Protein: CASSIFRVTPQLTHTQYF. The rearrangement joins TRBV28 to TRBJ2-3; D ambiguous. The CDR3 covers 18 residues. The V gene's germline CDR1 is MDHEN and CDR2 SYDVKM.

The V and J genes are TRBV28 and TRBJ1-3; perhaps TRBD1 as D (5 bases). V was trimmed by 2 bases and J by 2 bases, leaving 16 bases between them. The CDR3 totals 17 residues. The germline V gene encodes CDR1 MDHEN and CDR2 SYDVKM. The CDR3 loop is CASSLRDRFPPGNTIYF. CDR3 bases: TGTGCCAGCAGTTTACGTGACAGATTCCCTCCTGGAAACACCATATATTTT.

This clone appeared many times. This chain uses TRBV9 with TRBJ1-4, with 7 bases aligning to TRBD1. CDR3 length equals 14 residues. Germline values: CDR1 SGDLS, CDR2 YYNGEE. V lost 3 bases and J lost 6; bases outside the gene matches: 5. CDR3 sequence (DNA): TGTGCCAGCAGCGCAGGAGACAGGGATGAAAAACTGTTTTTT. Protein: CASSAGDRDEKLFF.

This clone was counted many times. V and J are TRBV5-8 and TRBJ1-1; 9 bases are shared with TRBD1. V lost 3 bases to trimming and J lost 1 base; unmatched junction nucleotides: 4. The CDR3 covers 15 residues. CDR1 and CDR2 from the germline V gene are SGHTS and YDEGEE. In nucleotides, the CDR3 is TGTGCCAGCAGCTGGGGGACAGGGACGAACACTGAAGCTTTCTTT. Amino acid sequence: CASSWGTGTNTEAFF.

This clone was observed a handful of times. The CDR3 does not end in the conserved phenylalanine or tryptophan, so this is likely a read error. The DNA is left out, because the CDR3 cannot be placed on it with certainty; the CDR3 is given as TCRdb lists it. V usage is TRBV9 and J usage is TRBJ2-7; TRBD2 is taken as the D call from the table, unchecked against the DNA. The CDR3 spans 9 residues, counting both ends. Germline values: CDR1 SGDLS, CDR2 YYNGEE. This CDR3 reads CASSPRLAG.

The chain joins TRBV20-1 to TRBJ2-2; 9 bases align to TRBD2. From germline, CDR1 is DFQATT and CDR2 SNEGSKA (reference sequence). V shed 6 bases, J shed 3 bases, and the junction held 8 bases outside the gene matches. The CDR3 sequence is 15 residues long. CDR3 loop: CSATTGTSYTGELFF. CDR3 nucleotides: TGCAGTGCAACAACCGGGACTAGCTACACCGGGGAGCTGTTTTTT.

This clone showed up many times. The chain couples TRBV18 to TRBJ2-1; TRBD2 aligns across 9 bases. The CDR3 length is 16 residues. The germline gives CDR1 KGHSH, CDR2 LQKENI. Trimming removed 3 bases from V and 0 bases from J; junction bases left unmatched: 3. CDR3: CASSPFSGSSYNEQFF. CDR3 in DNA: TGTGCCAGCTCACCCTTTAGCGGGAGCTCCTACAATGAGCAGTTCTTC.

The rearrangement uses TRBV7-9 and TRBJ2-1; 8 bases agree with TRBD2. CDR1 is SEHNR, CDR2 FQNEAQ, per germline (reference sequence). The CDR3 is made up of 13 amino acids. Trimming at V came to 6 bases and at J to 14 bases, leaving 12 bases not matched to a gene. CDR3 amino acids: CASRPPGGMEKFF. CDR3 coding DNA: TGTGCCAGCAGACCTCCGGGGGGGATGGAGAAGTTCTTC.

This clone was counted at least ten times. The CDR3 sequence: CASSVAYRGSSDGYTF. Here the CDR3 DNA reads TGTGCCAGCAGCGTAGCCTATCGGGGCAGCTCGGATGGCTACACCTTC. This chain links TRBV9 with TRBJ1-2, with a tentative D call TRBD1 (5 bases). The V end was cut by 0 bases, the J end by 6 bases, with 18 bases between. This CDR3 contains 16 residues. Germline CDR1 SGDLS, CDR2 YYNGEE.

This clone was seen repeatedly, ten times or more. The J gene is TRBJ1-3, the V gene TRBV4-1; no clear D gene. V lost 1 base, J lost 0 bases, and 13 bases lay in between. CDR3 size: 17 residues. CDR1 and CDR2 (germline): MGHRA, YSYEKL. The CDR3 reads CASSQGFGLGSGNTIYF. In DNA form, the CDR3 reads TGCGCCAGCAGCCAAGGGTTCGGTTTGGGCTCTGGAAACACCATATATTTT.

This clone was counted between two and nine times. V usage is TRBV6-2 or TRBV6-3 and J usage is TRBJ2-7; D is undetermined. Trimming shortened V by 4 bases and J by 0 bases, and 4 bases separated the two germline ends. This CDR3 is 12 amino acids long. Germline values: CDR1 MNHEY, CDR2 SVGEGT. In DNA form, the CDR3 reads TGTGCCAGCAGTTGGGACTCCTACGAGCAGTACTTC. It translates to CASSWDSYEQYF.

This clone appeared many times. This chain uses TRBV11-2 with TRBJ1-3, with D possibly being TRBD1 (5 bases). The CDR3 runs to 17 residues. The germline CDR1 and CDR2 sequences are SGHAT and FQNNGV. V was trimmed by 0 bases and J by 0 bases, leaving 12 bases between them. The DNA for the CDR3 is TGTGCCAGCAGCTTAGATCGGGGCCTCCGCTCTGGAAACACCATATATTTT. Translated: CASSLDRGLRSGNTIYF.

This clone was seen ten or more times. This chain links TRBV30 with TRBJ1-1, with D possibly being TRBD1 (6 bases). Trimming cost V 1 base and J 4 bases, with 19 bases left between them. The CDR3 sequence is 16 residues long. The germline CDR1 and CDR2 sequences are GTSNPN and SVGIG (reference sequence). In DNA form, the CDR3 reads TGTGCCTGGAGTGACCCGGGGGGGGCGCGGAGCACTGAAGCTTTCTTT. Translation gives CAWSDPGGARSTEAFF. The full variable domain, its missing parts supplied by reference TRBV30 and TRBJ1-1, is SQTIHQWPATLVQPVGSPLSLECTVEGTSNPNLYWYRQAAGRGLQLLFYSVGIGQISSEVPQNLSASRPQDRQFILSSKKLLLSDSGFYLCAWSDPGGARSTEAFFGQGTRLTVV.

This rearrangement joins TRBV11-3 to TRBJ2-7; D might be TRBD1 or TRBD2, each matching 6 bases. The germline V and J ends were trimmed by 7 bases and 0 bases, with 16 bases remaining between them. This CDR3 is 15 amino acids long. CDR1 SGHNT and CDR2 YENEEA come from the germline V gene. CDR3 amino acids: CASNRERGSSYEQYF. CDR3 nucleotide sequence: TGTGCCAGCAATCGGGAGAGGGGGAGCTCCTACGAGCAGTACTTC.

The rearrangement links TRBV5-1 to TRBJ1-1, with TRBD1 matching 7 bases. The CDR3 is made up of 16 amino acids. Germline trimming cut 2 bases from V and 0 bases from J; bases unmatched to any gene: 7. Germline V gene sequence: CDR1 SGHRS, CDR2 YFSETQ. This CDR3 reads CASSLRQGTMNTEAFF. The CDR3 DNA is TGCGCCAGCAGCTTAAGACAGGGTACCATGAACACTGAAGCTTTCTTT. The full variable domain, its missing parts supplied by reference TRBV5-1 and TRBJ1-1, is KAGVTQTPRYLIKTRGQQVTLSCSPISGHRSVSWYQQTPGQGLQFLFEYFSETQRNKGNFPGRFSGRQFSNSRSEMNVSTLELGDSALYLCASSLRQGTMNTEAFFGQGTRLTVV.

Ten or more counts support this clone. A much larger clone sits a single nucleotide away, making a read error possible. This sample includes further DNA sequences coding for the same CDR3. CDR3 amino acids: CSARDVAGGTVSPLHF. The CDR3 nucleotides are TGCAGTGCTAGAGACGTGGCAGGGGGCACCGTTTCACCCCTCCACTTT. V is TRBV20-1 and J is TRBJ1-6, with 8 bases identical to TRBD1. The CDR3 length is 16 residues. Germline loops: CDR1 DFQATT, CDR2 SNEGSKA (reference sequence). The junction had 10 bases not matched to a gene; V was cut back by 0 bases and J by 9 bases.